This record concerns one TCR beta chain sequence. This CDR3 has 14 amino acids. V was shortened by 0 bases and J by 8 bases, with 11 bases between the two germline ends. In germline, CDR1 is LNHNV, CDR2 YYDKDF (reference sequence). The data were taken from a study of blood T cell repertoires in COVID-19. For the study at large: There were acute and convalescent COVID-19 samples, and they came from the United States, Italy and Spain.

In the source study's methods: Reference gene primer amplification gave estimated nucleated cell counts. Sequenced by immunoSEQ multiplex PCR; TCRdb stores in-frame clones only, minus some. The DNA was the basis for D and trimming; V, J and clone size are from that table. The table has approximately 260,000 clones, approximately 83% seen once. Participants were aged about 18 to 95 years, lived in 24 US areas, and enrolled virtually. Participants had their cohort set by participant-reported clinical history. The source of this sequence is a woman in her 40s with acute COVID-19. V is TRBV15 and J is TRBJ2-1; D is unclear. Input material: PBMCs or T cells enriched from blood (not recorded which). Here the CDR3 reads CATSRDQASDEQFF. CDR3 nucleotides: TGTGCCACCAGCAGAGATCAAGCGAGCGATGAGCAGTTCTTC.